This T cell receptor beta chain originates from a study of blood T cell repertoires in COVID-19. On the study more broadly: Some COVID-19 samples were acute and others convalescent; all came from the United States, Italy and Spain. Sources were T cells, B-cell-depleted T cells, or PBMCs; the material itself was cDNA or gDNA.

With 5 bases clipped from V and 4 bases from J, the junction kept 7 bases outside the gene matches. Germline CDR1 MDHEN, CDR2 SYDVKM. The CDR3 spans 14 residues. In the study's own analysis: Estimation of nucleated cell counts was performed using reference gene primer amplification. Some clones are missing from TCRdb's copy, which holds only in-frame ones; the method was immunoSEQ multiplex PCR. For V, J and clone size, that table is used; D and trimming come from the DNA. The table includes fewer than 250,000 clones, 76% detected once. Material: PBMCs or T cells enriched from blood (not recorded which). The TCR comes from a woman aged 45-65 years with acute COVID-19. The chain recombines TRBV28 with TRBJ2-7, with 8 positions matching TRBD1. The CDR3 DNA reads as TGTGCCAGCAGTCCCCGGACAGGGTGGTACGAGCAGTACGTC. Translated: CASSPRTGWYEQYV.